The 12 T cell receptor beta chains given below trace back to one sample, sequenced in a study of regulatory T cells in long-lasting Graves disease. Building the TCR beta libraries relied on iRepertoire HTBI primers, and CDR3 regions underwent Arm-PCR. MiXCR was run by TCRdb on the multiplex PCR reads, yielding one entry per CDR3 protein. The sample carries roughly 220,000 distinct CDR3 sequences, around 18% recorded once. Time point specified: newly diagnosed GD, antithyroid drugs for less than 3 months. PBMC-extracted RNA yielded the TCR library. This material consisted of peripheral blood mononuclear cells (PBMCs), taken at new diagnosis, from a patient treated with antithyroid drugs. These receptor sequences come from a female donor with Graves disease.

This clonotype came up many times. The V gene is TRBV3-1, the J gene TRBJ1-2; D call uncertain. Trimming took off 0 bases at V and 3 bases at J, with 8 bases between the two ends. The germline CDR1 and CDR2 sequences are LGHDT and YNNKEL (reference sequence). The CDR3 is 14 residues long. CDR3 in DNA: TGTGCCAGCAGCCAAGAGAGTACGCACTATGGCTACACCTTC. It codes for CASSQESTHYGYTF.

To note about this clonotype: A much larger clone lies a single base off, so this may be a read error. The genes are TRBV20-1 and TRBJ2-5; 12 bases align to TRBD2. This CDR3 spans 15 amino acids. CDR1 and CDR2 from the germline V gene are DFQATT and SNEGSKA (reference sequence). CDR3 in amino acids: CGAIRLAGDGETQYF. The CDR3 bases are TGCGGTGCTATCCGACTAGCGGGAGACGGAGAGACCCAGTACTTC.

A note on this clonotype: A much larger clone differs by one base, so this may be a read error. V and J are TRBV2 and TRBJ1-5; tentatively, D is TRBD1 (5 bases). Germline V gene sequence: CDR1 SNHLY, CDR2 FYNNEI. This CDR3 has 14 residues. As DNA, the CDR3 is TGTGCCAGCAGCTTTGGGGCAGTAGATCAGCCCCATCATTTT. This encodes CASSFGAVDQPHHF.

The J gene is TRBJ2-2, the V gene TRBV6-9, with TRBD1 identical over 11 bases. V was pared by 6 bases and J by 7 bases, with 4 bases of the junction left unmatched. Looked up from germline, CDR1 is MNHGY and CDR2 is SVAAGI. CDR3 size: 14 residues. This chain's CDR3 is CASRGQGVGGELFF. CDR3 DNA: TGTGCCAGCAGGGGACAGGGGGTGGGCGGGGAGCTGTTTTTT.

Only a few counts were recorded for this clonotype. One junction end disagrees with the germline gene, perhaps due to a read error. V and J are TRBV7-3 and TRBJ2-1; 12 positions match TRBD1. The CDR3 runs to 18 residues. CDR1 and CDR2 from the germline V gene are SGHTA and FQGTGA. CDR3 sequence: CASSPGTGGENPYSEQFF. The CDR3 nucleotides are TGTGCCAGCAGCCCCGGGACAGGGGGCGAAAATCCCTACAGTGAGCAGTTCTTC. Full variable domain (missing parts from reference TRBV7-3 and TRBJ2-1): GAGVSQTPSNKVTEKGKYVELRCDPISGHTALYWYRQSLGQGPEFLIYFQGTGAADDSGLPNDRFFAVRPEGSVSTLKIQRTERGDSAVYLCASSPGTGGENPYSEQFFGPGTRLTVL.

This clonotype was counted ten times or more. The chain uses TRBV7-3 and TRBJ2-5, with TRBD2 matching over 8 bases. CDR1 is SGHTA, CDR2 FQGTGA, per germline. After removal of 9 bases from V and 4 bases from J, the junction contained 7 bases not matched to a gene. This CDR3 comprises 13 residues. The CDR3 loop is CASSSGSTETQYF. Written as DNA, the CDR3 is TGTGCCAGTTCGAGCGGGAGCACAGAGACCCAGTACTTC.

The chain combines TRBV24-1 with TRBJ2-7, with 16 bases that match TRBD2. This CDR3 has 21 amino acids. Germline assignment: CDR1 KGHDR and CDR2 SFDVKD. The V segment lost 3 bases and the J segment 4 bases; nucleotides outside the gene matches: 17. The CDR3 nucleotides are TGTGCCACCAGTGATAGTGCGGAAGAGGGGACTAGCGGGAGGGCCGGGTACGAGCAGTACTTC. Translation: CATSDSAEEGTSGRAGYEQYF.

This clonotype was seen repeatedly, ten times or more. This chain uses TRBV11-2 with TRBJ1-5; 7 nucleotides line up with TRBD1. Losses at the gene ends were 4 bases for V and 2 bases for J; bases not matched to a gene: 2. CDR1 SGHAT and CDR2 FQNNGV come from the germline V gene. This CDR3 has 14 amino acids. The CDR3 DNA is TGTGCCAGCAGCTCGACAGGGCGCAATCAGCCCCAGCATTTT. Protein: CASSSTGRNQPQHF.

This clonotype was detected many times. This chain links TRBV9 with TRBJ2-5, with 7 bases matching TRBD1. After removal of 5 bases from V and 5 bases from J, the junction contained 9 bases not matched to a gene. Germline CDR1 is SGDLS and CDR2 is YYNGEE. The CDR3 has 14 residues. The CDR3 loop reads CASSYGQEAETQYF. The CDR3, as DNA: TGTGCCAGCAGTTACGGACAGGAAGCGGAGACCCAGTACTTC.

In its sample, this clonotype was seen many times. The chain carries TRBV12-3 or TRBV12-4 and TRBJ1-3; possible D gene TRBD1, 5 bases. Between the trimmed V and J ends, which lost 3 bases and 0 bases, there was a span of 15 bases. CDR3 length: 17 residues. The CDR3 here is CASSFLAGYSSGNTIYF. The CDR3 coding sequence is TGTGCCAGCAGTTTTCTGGCAGGGTACAGCTCTGGAAACACCATATATTTT.

This chain uses TRBV24-1 with TRBJ1-4; D may be TRBD1 (6 bases). Germline-derived CDR1 and CDR2 are KGHDR and SFDVKD. This CDR3 has 15 amino acids. V was cut by 4 bases and J by 5 bases, with 13 bases left in between. The CDR3 loop reads CATSEGGGRNEKLFF. Here the CDR3 DNA reads TGTGCCACCAGTGAGGGAGGGGGAAGAAATGAAAAACTGTTTTTT.

The chain combines TRBV11-2 with TRBJ2-7; a weak D match, TRBD2 (6 bases). The germline V gene encodes CDR1 SGHAT and CDR2 FQNNGV. Trimming removed 8 bases from V and 4 bases from J, with 9 bases in between. The CDR3 is 11 residues long. The CDR3 region is CASGRGYEQYF. As DNA, the CDR3 is TGTGCCAGCGGCCGGGGGTACGAGCAGTACTTC.